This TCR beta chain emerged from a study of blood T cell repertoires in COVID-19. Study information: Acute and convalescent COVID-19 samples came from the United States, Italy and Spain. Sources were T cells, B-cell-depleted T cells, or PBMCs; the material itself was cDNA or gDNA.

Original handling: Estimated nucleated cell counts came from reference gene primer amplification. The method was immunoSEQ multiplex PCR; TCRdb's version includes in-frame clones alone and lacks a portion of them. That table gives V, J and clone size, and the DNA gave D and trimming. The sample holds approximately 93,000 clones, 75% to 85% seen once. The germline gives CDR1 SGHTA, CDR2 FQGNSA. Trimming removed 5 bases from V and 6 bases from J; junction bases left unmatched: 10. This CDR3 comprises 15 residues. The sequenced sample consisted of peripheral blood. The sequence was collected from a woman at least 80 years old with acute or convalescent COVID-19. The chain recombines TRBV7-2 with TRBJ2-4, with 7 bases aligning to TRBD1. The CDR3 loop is CASSPGRGTGNIQYF. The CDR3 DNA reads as TGTGCCAGCAGCCCGGGCAGGGGGACGGGAAACATTCAGTACTTC.